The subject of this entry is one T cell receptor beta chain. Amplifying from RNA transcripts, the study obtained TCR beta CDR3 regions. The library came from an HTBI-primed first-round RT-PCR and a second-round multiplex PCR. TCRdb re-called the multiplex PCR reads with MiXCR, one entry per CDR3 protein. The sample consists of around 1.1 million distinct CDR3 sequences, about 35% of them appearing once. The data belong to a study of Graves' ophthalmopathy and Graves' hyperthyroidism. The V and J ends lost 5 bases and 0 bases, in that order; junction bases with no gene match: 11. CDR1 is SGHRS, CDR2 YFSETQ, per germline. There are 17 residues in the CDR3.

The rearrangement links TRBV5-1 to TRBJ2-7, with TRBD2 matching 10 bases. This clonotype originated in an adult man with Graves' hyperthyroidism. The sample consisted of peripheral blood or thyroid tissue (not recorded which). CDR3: CASRSRLAGDSSYEQYF. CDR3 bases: TGCGCCAGCAGAAGTCGGCTAGCGGGAGATTCCTCCTACGAGCAGTACTTC.